One T cell receptor beta chain is described in this entry. Method: immunoSEQ multiplex PCR; TCRdb's copy keeps in-frame clones and lacks some. The repertoire includes a few hundred thousand clones, 75% to 90% of them detected once, and less than 5.5% sits in the top ten. This sample was taken from a study of blood T cell repertoires in COVID-19. Germline CDR1 reads MDHEN; CDR2 reads SYDVKM. V trimming: 5 bases; J trimming: 5 bases; junction bases outside the gene matches: 12. The CDR3 runs to 16 residues. This TCR derives from a man under 40 who had recovered from COVID-19. The sample taken for sequencing was PBMCs or T cells enriched from blood (not recorded which). The V call is TRBV28, the J call TRBJ2-5, with 9 nucleotides matching TRBD1. As DNA, the CDR3 is TGTGCCAGCAGTGCTGTGGACAGGGGTTATCAGGAGACCCAGTACTTC. This translates into CASSAVDRGYQETQYF.